The 13 T cell receptor beta chains presented below share a single source sample, sequenced in a study of cytomegalovirus exposure and HLA in healthy donors. 60 Vbeta and 13 Jbeta primers were used in PCR. TCRdb keeps only in-frame clones here, not all; method: immunoSEQ multiplex PCR. This table has about 180,000 clones, 84% appearing once. Sequencing was carried out using PBMCs. The receptors shown here come from a boy aged 2 to 10 in good health and CMV-seronegative.

V is TRBV5-5 and J is TRBJ2-2; D gene uncertain. The CDR3 covers 13 residues. Germline V gene lookup returns CDR1 SGHKS and CDR2 YYEKEE (reference sequence). Trimming stripped 7 bases from V and 6 bases from J, with 13 bases between. The CDR3 DNA is TGTGCCAGCGAATATCTAGGATCCGGGGAGCTGTTTTTT. This gives the protein CASEYLGSGELFF.

This sequence joins TRBV19 and TRBJ2-3; a possible D gene is TRBD2 (6 bases). Germline V gene data show CDR1 as LNHDA and CDR2 as SQIVND (reference sequence). CDR3 size: 16 residues. V was trimmed by 6 bases and J by 0 bases, leaving 16 bases between them. The chain's CDR3 is CASRPRSGESTDTQYF. CDR3 DNA: TGTGCCAGTAGGCCGCGGTCGGGAGAGAGCACAGATACGCAGTATTTT.

The chain links TRBV4-2 to TRBJ2-1; 10 bases agree with TRBD1. The J segment lost 7 bases and the V segment lost 4 bases, leaving 22 bases of the junction unmatched. CDR1 is LGHNA, CDR2 YNFKEQ, per germline. The CDR3 spans 20 residues. Here the CDR3 DNA reads TGTGCCAGCAGCCTAATGGGACAGGGGCTATTCGGTTATACAATGAATGAGCAGTTCTTC. This codes for CASSLMGQGLFGYTMNEQFF.

This chain joins TRBV2 and TRBJ2-1; 11 positions agree with TRBD2. The CDR3 contains 15 residues. Germline CDR1 is SNHLY and CDR2 is FYNNEI. Losses at the gene ends were 5 bases for V and 4 bases for J; bases not matched to a gene: 4. CDR3 amino acids: CASSRLAGTYNEQFF. The CDR3, as DNA: TGTGCCAGCAGTAGACTAGCGGGGACATACAATGAGCAGTTCTTC.

The chain joins TRBV5-1 to TRBJ1-5, with a possible D match to TRBD1 (5 bases). The ends were cut back, 0 bases at V and 4 bases at J, with 11 bases in the middle. The CDR3 runs to 15 residues. Germline CDR1 is SGHRS and CDR2 is YFSETQ. The CDR3 loop reads CASSLGGSQNQPQHF. The CDR3 DNA sequence: TGCGCCAGCAGCTTGGGGGGCAGCCAAAATCAGCCCCAGCATTTT.

This clone was seen a handful of times. V gene TRBV4-1 combines with J gene TRBJ2-7; D gene ambiguous. Looked up from germline, CDR1 is MGHRA and CDR2 is YSYEKL. The V and J ends lost 0 bases and 3 bases respectively, with 15 bases between them. There are 16 residues in the CDR3. CDR3 sequence reads: CASSQDRNLRFYEQYF. Written as DNA, the CDR3 is TGCGCCAGCAGCCAAGATCGAAACTTACGATTCTACGAGCAGTACTTC.

CDR3 nucleotide sequence: TGCGCCAGCAGCTCGAACTCAAGAGGCATCCGTGAGGACACCGGGGAGCTGTTTTTT. It specifies CASSSNSRGIREDTGELFF. This rearrangement joins TRBV5-1 to TRBJ2-2; D unresolved. The CDR3 length is 19 residues. Trimming took off 3 bases at V and 3 bases at J, with 24 bases between the two ends. CDR1 and CDR2 (germline): SGHRS, YFSETQ. Full variable domain (outside the CDR3, taken from reference TRBV5-1 and TRBJ2-2): KAGVTQTPRYLIKTRGQQVTLSCSPISGHRSVSWYQQTPGQGLQFLFEYFSETQRNKGNFPGRFSGRQFSNSRSEMNVSTLELGDSALYLCASSSNSRGIREDTGELFFGEGSRLTVL.

This rearrangement joins TRBV7-9 to TRBJ2-1; 8 bases align to TRBD2. Looked up from germline, CDR1 is SEHNR and CDR2 is FQNEAQ (reference sequence). V lost 6 bases and J lost 9; bases outside the gene matches: 7. This CDR3 spans 13 amino acids. CDR3 sequence (DNA): TGTGCCAGCAGGGCAGGACTAGCTCTTGAGCAGTTCTTC. Translated, it gives CASRAGLALEQFF.

The V call is TRBV15, the J call TRBJ2-7; 10 bases map to TRBD1. V lost 3 bases to trimming and J lost 6 bases; unmatched junction nucleotides: 11. Germline-derived CDR1 and CDR2 are LNHNV and YYDKDF (reference sequence). The CDR3 sequence is 16 residues long. The CDR3 spells CATSRTRDRGFGEQYF. The DNA of the CDR3 is TGTGCCACCAGCAGGACCCGGGACAGGGGCTTCGGCGAGCAGTACTTC.

This clone was seen just once. The V and J genes are TRBV29-1 and TRBJ1-1; a possible D gene is TRBD1 (5 bases). Between the trimmed V and J ends, which lost 5 bases and 1 base, there was a span of 14 bases. The CDR3 length is 14 residues. Germline loops: CDR1 SQVTM, CDR2 ANQGSEA. The chain's CDR3 is CSVLGRAPNTEAFF. The CDR3 DNA follows: TGCAGCGTTTTGGGCAGGGCTCCGAACACTGAAGCTTTCTTT.

This sequence joins TRBV19 and TRBJ2-1; a weak D match, TRBD2 (7 bases). Per germline, CDR1 LNHDA and CDR2 SQIVND (reference sequence). The germline V and J ends were trimmed by 5 bases and 6 bases, with 17 bases remaining between them. This CDR3 is built from 15 residues. Written as DNA, the CDR3 is TGTGCCAGTAGTCCCCAAGGGGAGGGGGTCAATGAGCAGTTCTTC. Protein: CASSPQGEGVNEQFF.

The sample holds one count of this clone. This chain uses TRBV7-9 with TRBJ2-1; 7 bases agree with TRBD2. The CDR3 sequence is 16 residues long. CDR1 SEHNR and CDR2 FQNEAQ come from the germline V gene (reference sequence). J lost 6 bases, V lost 5 bases, and 13 bases had no gene match. The CDR3 protein is CASSERGGLLGNEQFF. DNA of the CDR3: TGTGCCAGCAGCGAGCGGGGAGGCCTTTTGGGCAATGAGCAGTTCTTC. Complete variable domain (other parts from reference TRBV7-9 and TRBJ2-1): DTGVSQNPRHKITKRGQNVTFRCDPISEHNRLYWYRQTLGQGPEFLTYFQNEAQLEKSRLLSDRFSAERPKGSFSTLEIQRTEQGDSAMYLCASSERGGLLGNEQFFGPGTRLTVL.

The V and J genes are TRBV9 and TRBJ2-3; perhaps TRBD2 as D (6 bases). The CDR3 is 15 residues long. Germline V CDR1 and CDR2: SGDLS, YYNGEE. The germline V and J ends were trimmed by 2 bases and 2 bases, with 12 bases remaining between them. The CDR3 DNA follows: TGTGCCAGCAGCGTTGGAGGGAGTAACACAGATACGCAGTATTTT. Residues: CASSVGGSNTDTQYF.